The TCR beta chain under discussion was sequenced for a study of vaccination and CD4 T cells after COVID-19. Study context: There were six male and four female convalescents, and two of them were Hispanic.

This clonotype was seen a single time. PCR-confirmed positives ranged from March to December 2020, preceding US Alpha, Beta and Delta variants. MiXCR, run by TCRdb on the PCR reads, gives a single entry per CDR3 protein. Among about 18,000 distinct CDR3 sequences listed, about 59% were seen once. This sequence was found in a human donor who had recovered from COVID-19. The sample in question was CD4+ T cells from blood, obtained before SARS-CoV-2 vaccination.

This chain's CDR3 is CASSLAGRGGQETQYF. The CDR3 nucleotides are TGCGCCAGCAGCTTGGCGGGCCGAGGTGGACAAGAGACCCAGTACTTC. The chain uses TRBV5-1 and TRBJ2-5, with unresolved D. With 0 bases removed from V and 2 bases from J, the gap between germline ends came to 14 bases. Germline CDR1 SGHRS, CDR2 YFSETQ. The CDR3 contains 16 residues.